These 8 T cell receptor beta chains share one sample of origin, sequenced in a study of cytomegalovirus exposure and HLA in healthy donors. The PCR contained 60 Vbeta and 13 Jbeta primers. The method was immunoSEQ multiplex PCR; TCRdb's version includes in-frame clones alone and lacks a portion of them. The sample has 150,000 to 200,000 clones, approximately 90% seen once. Input material: PBMCs. All receptors come from a boy aged 2 to 9 in good health and CMV-seronegative.

The CDR3 region is CASSLTSGGPGAQYF. DNA for the CDR3: TGCGCCAGCAGCTTGACTAGCGGGGGCCCAGGGGCCCAGTACTTC. The V gene is TRBV5-1, the J gene TRBJ2-5; 11 positions match TRBD2. The germline CDR1 and CDR2 sequences are SGHRS and YFSETQ. The CDR3 sequence is 15 residues long. Trimming removed 1 base from V and 9 bases from J; junction bases left unmatched: 8.

This chain uses TRBV7-9 with TRBJ2-2, with D maybe TRBD2 (7 bases). This CDR3 comprises 14 residues. Germline assignment: CDR1 SEHNR and CDR2 FQNEAQ (reference sequence). The V and J ends lost 3 bases and 7 bases respectively, with 12 bases between them. Here the CDR3 DNA reads TGTGCCAGCAGCTTGGGGGGGCGCGGCGGGGAGCTGTTTTTT. Translated: CASSLGGRGGELFF.

This chain joins TRBV28 and TRBJ2-7, with D tentatively TRBD1 (5 bases). There are 14 residues in the CDR3. Trimming stripped 5 bases from V and 2 bases from J, with 13 bases between. The germline gives CDR1 MDHEN, CDR2 SYDVKM. This chain's CDR3 is CASSPLKGTYEQYF. Here the CDR3 DNA reads TGTGCCAGCAGTCCCCTCAAGGGGACCTACGAGCAGTACTTC.

V is TRBV5-1 and J is TRBJ2-2; D possibly corresponds to TRBD1 (6 bases). The V end lost 1 base, the J end lost 3 bases, and 13 bases lay between the germline ends. The CDR3 covers 16 residues. The germline V gene encodes CDR1 SGHRS and CDR2 YFSETQ. The CDR3 reads CASSLKGDTDTGELFF. The CDR3, as DNA: TGCGCCAGCAGCTTGAAAGGGGACACTGACACCGGGGAGCTGTTTTTT.

CDR3 sequence: CASSRGPTYEQYF. For the CDR3, the DNA is TGTGCCAGCAGCCGCGGCCCAACCTACGAGCAGTACTTC. This chain links TRBV7-7 with TRBJ2-7; D not certain. The CDR3 extends over 13 amino acids. Deletions cut 5 bases from V and 2 bases from J, with 10 bases between. From germline, CDR1 is SSHAT and CDR2 FNYEAQ (reference sequence).

This clone appeared a single time. The chain uses TRBV25-1 and TRBJ2-1, with 7 bases that match TRBD2. Germline CDR1 and CDR2: MGHDK and SYGVNS. The CDR3 runs 14 residues. V gave up 4 bases and J gave up 3 bases; unmatched junction bases: 3. CDR3 nucleotide sequence: TGTGCCAGCAGTGCGGCGGGGGACTACAATGAGCAGTTCTTC. Protein: CASSAAGDYNEQFF.

The gene calls are TRBV14 and TRBJ2-7; D may be TRBD1 (6 bases). The germline gives CDR1 SGHDN, CDR2 FVKESK. V lost 1 base and J 7 bases, leaving 11 bases between the germline ends. The length of the CDR3 is 13 residues. CDR3 in amino acids: CASSQVWTDEQYF. The CDR3 DNA follows: TGTGCCAGCAGCCAAGTATGGACAGATGAGCAGTACTTC.

CDR3 sequence: CASSQRVISGELFF. The CDR3 bases are TGCGCCAGCAGCCAACGGGTAATATCCGGGGAGCTGTTTTTT. The chain links TRBV4-1 to TRBJ2-2; unclear D gene. Germline CDR1 MGHRA, CDR2 YSYEKL. The germline V and J ends were trimmed by 2 bases and 6 bases, with 10 bases remaining between them. The CDR3 extends over 14 amino acids.